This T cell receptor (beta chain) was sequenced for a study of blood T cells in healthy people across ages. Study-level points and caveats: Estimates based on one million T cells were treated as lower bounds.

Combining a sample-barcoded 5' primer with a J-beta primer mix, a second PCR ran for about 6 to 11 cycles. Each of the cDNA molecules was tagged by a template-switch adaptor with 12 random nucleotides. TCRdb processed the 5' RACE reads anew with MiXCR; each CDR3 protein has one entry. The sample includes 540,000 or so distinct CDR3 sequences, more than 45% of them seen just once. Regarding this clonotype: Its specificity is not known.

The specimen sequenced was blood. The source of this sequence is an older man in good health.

The CDR3 DNA follows: TGCAGTGCGCAGACCCAAGAGACCCAGTACTTC. Its protein is CSAQTQETQYF. V and J are TRBV20-1 and TRBJ2-5; D is unresolved. The length of the CDR3 is 11 residues. The germline gives CDR1 DFQATT, CDR2 SNEGSKA (reference sequence). With 6 bases removed from V and 1 base from J, the gap between germline ends came to 6 bases.